A selection of T cell receptor beta chains follows, all from one sample in a study of cytomegalovirus exposure and HLA in healthy donors. The repertoire was sequenced with immunoSEQ multiplex PCR; TCRdb's copy has only in-frame clones and lacks some. The sample lists fewer than 250,000 clones, about 72% seen once, with 3.8% in the top ten. Source material: PBMCs. The receptor source for this set is a male donor in good health and CMV-seronegative. The CDR3 runs from the conserved cysteine through the conserved F or W. A D gene is named only where the DNA matches it firmly. The size field is filled for only some rows; it gives once, few, many or a size class.

V	J	D	size	DNA	CDR3
TRBV7-9	TRBJ2-7	NA	NA	TGTGCCAGCAGCGCGGACTACCGGGAGCTCTACGAGCAGTACTTC	CASSADYRELYEQYF
TRBV5-4	TRBJ2-3	TRBD2	NA	TGTGCCAGCCGACCGACGGGCCTAGCGGACTCTGATACGCAGTATTTT	CASRPTGLADSDTQYF
TRBV10-3	TRBJ1-2	NA	few	TGTGCCATCAGTGAGGGGGCAGGTAACTATGGCTACACCTTC	CAISEGAGNYGYTF
TRBV5-1	TRBJ2-5	NA	once	TGCGCCAGCAGCTCGGGACTCCGAGACGCTGGGCAAGAGACCCAGTACTTC	CASSSGLRDAGQETQYF
TRBV5-1	TRBJ1-2	NA	NA	TGCGCCAGCAGCCCGGGGGGGGCCGGCTATGGCTACACCTTC	CASSPGGAGYGYTF
TRBV6-5	TRBJ2-1	NA	NA	TGTGCCAGCAGTTACGGTCCCAGTGGCAATGAGCAGTTCTTC	CASSYGPSGNEQFF
TRBV4-1	TRBJ1-1	NA	NA	TGCGCCAGCAGCCAAGTAAGGGGTTTCACTGAAGCTTTCTTT	CASSQVRGFTEAFF
TRBV5-4	TRBJ1-2	NA	NA	TGTGCCAGCAGCTTGGGGGGGGTTGCAGGGAACTATGGCTACACCTTC	CASSLGGVAGNYGYTF
TRBV29-1	TRBJ1-1	TRBD1	NA	TGCAGCGCTGGGACAGGATGGAACACTGAAGCTTTCTTT	CSAGTGWNTEAFF
TRBV9	TRBJ2-5	TRBD1	NA	TGTGCCAGCAGCCCAGGACAGGAAGAGACCCAGTACTTC	CASSPGQEETQYF
TRBV11-2	TRBJ1-5	NA	few	TGTGCCAGCAGCTTAAGTCGGCAAGGCAGGGCTGATGAAGAGCCCCAGCATTTT	CASSLSRQGRADEEPQHF
TRBV5-1	TRBJ2-3	TRBD2	NA	TGCGCCAGCAGCTTGGTTGGACTAGGTAGCACAGATACGCAGTATTTT	CASSLVGLGSTDTQYF
TRBV19	TRBJ2-2	TRBD2	NA	TGTGCCAGTAGAGTTTATCCGGGACTAGCGGGAGAGGTGAACACCGGGGAGCTGTTTTTT	CASRVYPGLAGEVNTGELFF
TRBV4-1	TRBJ2-7	NA	NA	TGCGCCAGCAGCCTCACGAACAGGTACGAGCAGTACTTC	CASSLTNRYEQYF
TRBV6-1	TRBJ1-1	NA	NA	TGTGCCAGCAGTGAGATCGGACACTCGAACACTGAAGCTTTCTTT	CASSEIGHSNTEAFF
TRBV5-1	TRBJ2-1	TRBD2	NA	TGCGCCAGCAGCTATAATAGCGGGAGGGCCGGAAGGGAGCAGTTCTTC	CASSYNSGRAGREQFF
TRBV9	TRBJ2-5	NA	once	TGTGCCAGCAGCGGGAGGGAGGAGACCCAGTACTTC	CASSGREETQYF
TRBV6-6	TRBJ1-3	NA	NA	TGTGCCAGCAGCCTTGGCGGTCAGGGAGGAAACACCATATATTTT	CASSLGGQGGNTIYF
TRBV7-3	TRBJ2-2	TRBD2	few	TGTGCCAGCAGCCGTAGCGGGGATCCTATATACGGGGAGCTGTTTTTT	CASSRSGDPIYGELFF
TRBV11-2	TRBJ1-2	NA	once	TGTGCCAGCAGCTTAGTGGAGCCTATCCCCTCCGCGGTTGGCTACACCTTC	CASSLVEPIPSAVGYTF
TRBV5-6	TRBJ2-5	NA	NA	TGTGCCAGCAGCTTGGAACAGGGTAGGGTGCAAGAGACCCAGTACTTC	CASSLEQGRVQETQYF
TRBV2	TRBJ1-5	NA	NA	TGTGCCAGCAGTGACCGTAGCAATCAGCCCCAGCATTTT	CASSDRSNQPQHF
TRBV19	TRBJ2-3	NA	NA	TGTGCCAGTAGTATGGGCGGGATTCGAACAGATACGCAGTATTTT	CASSMGGIRTDTQYF